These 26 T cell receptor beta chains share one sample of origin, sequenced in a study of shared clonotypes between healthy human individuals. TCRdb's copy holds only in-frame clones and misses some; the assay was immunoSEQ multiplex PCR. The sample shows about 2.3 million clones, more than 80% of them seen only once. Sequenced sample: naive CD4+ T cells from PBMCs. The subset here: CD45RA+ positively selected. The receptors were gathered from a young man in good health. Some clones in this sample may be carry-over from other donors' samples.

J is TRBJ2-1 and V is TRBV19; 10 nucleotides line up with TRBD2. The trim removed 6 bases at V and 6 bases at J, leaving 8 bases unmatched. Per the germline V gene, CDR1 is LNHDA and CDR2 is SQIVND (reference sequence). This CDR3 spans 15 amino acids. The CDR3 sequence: CASRRPGLASNEQFF. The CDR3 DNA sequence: TGTGCCAGTAGGAGACCGGGACTAGCGAGCAATGAGCAGTTCTTC.

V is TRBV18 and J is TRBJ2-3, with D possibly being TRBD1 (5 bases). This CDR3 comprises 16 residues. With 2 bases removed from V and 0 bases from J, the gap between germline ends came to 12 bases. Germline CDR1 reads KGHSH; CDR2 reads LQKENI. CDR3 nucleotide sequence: TGTGCCAGCTCACCAATGGGGCAGAGAAGCACAGATACGCAGTATTTT. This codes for CASSPMGQRSTDTQYF.

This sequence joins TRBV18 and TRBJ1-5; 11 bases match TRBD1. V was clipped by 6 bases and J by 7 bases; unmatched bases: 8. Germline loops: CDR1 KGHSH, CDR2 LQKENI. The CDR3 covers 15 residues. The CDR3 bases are TGTGCCAGCTCCAGGTACGGGACAGGGGGACAGCCCCAGCATTTT. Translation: CASSRYGTGGQPQHF.

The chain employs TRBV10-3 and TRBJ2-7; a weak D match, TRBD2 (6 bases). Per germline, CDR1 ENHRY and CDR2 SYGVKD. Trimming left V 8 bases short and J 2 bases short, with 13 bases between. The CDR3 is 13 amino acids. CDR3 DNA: TGTGCCATCTCCGGGACTGACACCTACGAGCAGTACTTC. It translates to CAISGTDTYEQYF.

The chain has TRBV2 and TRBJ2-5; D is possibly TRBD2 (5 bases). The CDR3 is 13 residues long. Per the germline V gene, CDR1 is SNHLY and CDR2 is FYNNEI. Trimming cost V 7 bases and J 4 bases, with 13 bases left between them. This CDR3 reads CASILARSETQYF. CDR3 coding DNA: TGTGCCAGCATCCTAGCAAGGTCAGAGACCCAGTACTTC. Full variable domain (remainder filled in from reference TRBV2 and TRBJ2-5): EPEVTQTPSHQVTQMGQEVILRCVPISNHLYFYWYRQILGQKVEFLVSFYNNEISEKSEIFDDQFSVERPDGSNFTLKIRSTKLEDSAMYFCASILARSETQYFGPGTRLLVL.

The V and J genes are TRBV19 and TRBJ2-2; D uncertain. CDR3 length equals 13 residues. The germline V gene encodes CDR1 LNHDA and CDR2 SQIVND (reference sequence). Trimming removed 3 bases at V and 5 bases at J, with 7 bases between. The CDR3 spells CASSIISTGELFF. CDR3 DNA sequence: TGTGCCAGTAGTATCATCAGTACCGGGGAGCTGTTTTTT.

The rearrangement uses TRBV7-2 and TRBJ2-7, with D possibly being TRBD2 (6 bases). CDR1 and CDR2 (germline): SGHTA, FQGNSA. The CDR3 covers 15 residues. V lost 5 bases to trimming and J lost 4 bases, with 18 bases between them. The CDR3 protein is CASSQYRGMEYEQYF. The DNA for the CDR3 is TGTGCCAGCAGCCAGTACCGGGGGATGGAGTACGAGCAGTACTTC.

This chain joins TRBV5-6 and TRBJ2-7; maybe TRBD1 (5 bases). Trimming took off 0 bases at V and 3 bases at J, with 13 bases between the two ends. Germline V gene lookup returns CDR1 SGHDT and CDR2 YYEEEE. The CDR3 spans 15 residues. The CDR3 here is CASSLEGKSFYEQYF. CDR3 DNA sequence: TGTGCCAGCAGCTTGGAGGGGAAATCATTCTACGAGCAGTACTTC.

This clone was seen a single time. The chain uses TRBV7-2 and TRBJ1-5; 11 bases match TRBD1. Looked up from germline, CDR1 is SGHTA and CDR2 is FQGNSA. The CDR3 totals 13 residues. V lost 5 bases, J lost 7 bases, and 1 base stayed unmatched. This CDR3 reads CASSGQGAQPQHF. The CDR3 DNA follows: TGTGCCAGCAGCGGACAGGGGGCCCAGCCCCAGCATTTT.

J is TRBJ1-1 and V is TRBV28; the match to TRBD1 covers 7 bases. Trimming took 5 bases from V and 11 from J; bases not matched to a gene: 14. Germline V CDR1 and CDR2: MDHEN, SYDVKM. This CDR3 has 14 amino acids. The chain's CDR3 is CASSTTGVPPAAFF. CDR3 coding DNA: TGTGCCAGCAGTACTACAGGGGTCCCACCAGCGGCTTTCTTT.

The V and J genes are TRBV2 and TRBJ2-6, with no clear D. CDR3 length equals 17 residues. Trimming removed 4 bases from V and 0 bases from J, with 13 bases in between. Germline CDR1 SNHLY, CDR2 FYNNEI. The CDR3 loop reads CASSGMGKNSGANVLTF. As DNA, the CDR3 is TGTGCCAGCAGTGGGATGGGGAAAAACTCTGGGGCCAACGTCCTGACTTTC.

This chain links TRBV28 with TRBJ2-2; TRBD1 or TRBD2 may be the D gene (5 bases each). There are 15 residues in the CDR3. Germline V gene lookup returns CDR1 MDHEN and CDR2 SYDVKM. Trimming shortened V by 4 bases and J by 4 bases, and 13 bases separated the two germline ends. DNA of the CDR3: TGTGCCAGCAGTTCCACCGGGGCTGGCACCGGGGAGCTGTTTTTT. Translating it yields CASSSTGAGTGELFF. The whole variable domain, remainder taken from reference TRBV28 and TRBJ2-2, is DVKVTQSSRYLVKRTGEKVFLECVQDMDHENMFWYRQDPGLGLRLIYFSYDVKMKEKGDIPEGYSVSREKKERFSLILESASTNQTSMYLCASSSTGAGTGELFFGEGSRLTVL.

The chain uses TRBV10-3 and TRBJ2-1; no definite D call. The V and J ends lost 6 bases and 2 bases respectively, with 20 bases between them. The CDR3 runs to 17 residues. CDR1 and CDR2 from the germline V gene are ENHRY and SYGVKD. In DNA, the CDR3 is TGTGCCATCAGCCAGATCGAACCCAGACCCCCCTACAATGAGCAGTTCTTC. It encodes CAISQIEPRPPYNEQFF.

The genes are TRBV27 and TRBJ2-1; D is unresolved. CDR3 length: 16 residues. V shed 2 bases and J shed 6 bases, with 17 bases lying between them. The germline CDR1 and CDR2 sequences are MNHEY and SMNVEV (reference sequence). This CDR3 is CASSLGPLLLPNEQFF. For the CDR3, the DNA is TGTGCCAGCAGTTTAGGCCCCCTACTACTTCCCAATGAGCAGTTCTTC.

The CDR3 here is CSALGVWGAFF. CDR3 DNA sequence: TGCAGCGCGCTTGGAGTTTGGGGGGCGTTCTTC. This chain links TRBV29-1 with TRBJ2-1, with D perhaps assigned TRBD1 or TRBD2 (6 bases each). The germline V gene encodes CDR1 SQVTM and CDR2 ANQGSEA. CDR3 length equals 11 residues. The V end was cut by 7 bases, the J end by 15 bases, with 19 bases between.

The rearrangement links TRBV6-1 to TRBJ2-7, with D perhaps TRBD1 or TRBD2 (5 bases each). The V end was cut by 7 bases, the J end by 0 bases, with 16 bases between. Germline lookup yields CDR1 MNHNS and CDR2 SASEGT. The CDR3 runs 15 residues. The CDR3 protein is CASTGGIWGSYEQYF. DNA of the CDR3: TGTGCCAGCACTGGGGGTATCTGGGGCTCCTACGAGCAGTACTTC.

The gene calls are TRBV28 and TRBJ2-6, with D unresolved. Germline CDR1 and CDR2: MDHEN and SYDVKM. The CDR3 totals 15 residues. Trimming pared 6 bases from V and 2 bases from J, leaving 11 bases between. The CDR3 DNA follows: TGTGCCAGCAGCCCTTCTCCGGCTGGGGCCAACGTCCTGACTTTC. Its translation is CASSPSPAGANVLTF.

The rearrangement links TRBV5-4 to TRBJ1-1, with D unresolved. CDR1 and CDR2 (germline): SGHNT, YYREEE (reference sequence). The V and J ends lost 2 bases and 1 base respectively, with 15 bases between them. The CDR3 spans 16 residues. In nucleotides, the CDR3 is TGTGCCAGCAGCTTCCCCCCGGTGGCCTCGAACACTGAAGCTTTCTTT. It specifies CASSFPPVASNTEAFF.

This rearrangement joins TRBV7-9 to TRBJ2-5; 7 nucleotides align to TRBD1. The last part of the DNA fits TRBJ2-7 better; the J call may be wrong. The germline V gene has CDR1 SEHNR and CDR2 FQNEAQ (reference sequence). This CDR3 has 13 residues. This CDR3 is CASKTGTNYEQYF. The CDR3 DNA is TGTGCCAGCAAGACAGGGACCAACTACGAGCAGTACTTC.

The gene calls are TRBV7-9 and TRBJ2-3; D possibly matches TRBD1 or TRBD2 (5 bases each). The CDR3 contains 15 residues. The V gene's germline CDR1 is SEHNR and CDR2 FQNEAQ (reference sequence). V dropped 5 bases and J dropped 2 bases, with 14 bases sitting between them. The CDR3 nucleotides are TGTGCCAGCAGCCCGTCGGGACGAACCACAGATACGCAGTATTTT. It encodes CASSPSGRTTDTQYF. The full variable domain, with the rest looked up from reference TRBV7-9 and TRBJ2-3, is DTGVSQNPRHKITKRGQNVTFRCDPISEHNRLYWYRQTLGQGPEFLTYFQNEAQLEKSRLLSDRFSAERPKGSFSTLEIQRTEQGDSAMYLCASSPSGRTTDTQYFGPGTRLTVL.

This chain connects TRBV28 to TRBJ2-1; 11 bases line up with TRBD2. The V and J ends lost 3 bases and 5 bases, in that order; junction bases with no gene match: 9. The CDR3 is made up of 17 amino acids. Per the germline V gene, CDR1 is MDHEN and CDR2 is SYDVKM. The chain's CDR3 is CASSLYELAGGDNEQFF. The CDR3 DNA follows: TGTGCCAGCAGTTTGTACGAGCTAGCGGGGGGCGACAATGAGCAGTTCTTC.

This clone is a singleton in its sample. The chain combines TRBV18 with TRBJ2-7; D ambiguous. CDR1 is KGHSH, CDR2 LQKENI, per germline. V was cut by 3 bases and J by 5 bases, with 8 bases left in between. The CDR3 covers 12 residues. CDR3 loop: CASSPQDHEQYF. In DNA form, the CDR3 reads TGTGCCAGCTCACCTCAGGACCACGAGCAGTACTTC. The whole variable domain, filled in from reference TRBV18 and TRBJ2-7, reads NAGVMQNPRHLVRRRGQEARLRCSPMKGHSHVYWYRQLPEEGLKFMVYLQKENIIDESGMPKERFSAEFPKEGPSILRIQQVVRGDSAAYFCASSPQDHEQYFGPGTRLTVT.

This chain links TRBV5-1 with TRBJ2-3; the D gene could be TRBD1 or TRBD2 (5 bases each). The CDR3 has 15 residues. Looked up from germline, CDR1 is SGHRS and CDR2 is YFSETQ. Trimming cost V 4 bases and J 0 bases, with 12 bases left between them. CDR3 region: CASSGWDPSTDTQYF. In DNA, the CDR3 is TGCGCCAGCAGCGGGTGGGACCCCAGCACAGATACGCAGTATTTT.

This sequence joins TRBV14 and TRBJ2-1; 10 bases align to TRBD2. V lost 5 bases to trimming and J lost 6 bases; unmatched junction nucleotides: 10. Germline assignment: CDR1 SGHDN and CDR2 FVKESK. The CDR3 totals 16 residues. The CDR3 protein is CASSFRTSGTINEQFF. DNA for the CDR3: TGTGCCAGCAGCTTCCGGACTAGCGGAACGATCAATGAGCAGTTCTTC.

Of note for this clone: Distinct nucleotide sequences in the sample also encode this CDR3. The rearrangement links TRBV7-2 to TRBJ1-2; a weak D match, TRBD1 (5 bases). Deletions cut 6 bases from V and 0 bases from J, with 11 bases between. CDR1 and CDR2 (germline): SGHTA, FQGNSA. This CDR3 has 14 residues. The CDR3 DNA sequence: TGTGCCAGCAGTCTAGGGGTGTCTAACTATGGCTACACCTTC. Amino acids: CASSLGVSNYGYTF.

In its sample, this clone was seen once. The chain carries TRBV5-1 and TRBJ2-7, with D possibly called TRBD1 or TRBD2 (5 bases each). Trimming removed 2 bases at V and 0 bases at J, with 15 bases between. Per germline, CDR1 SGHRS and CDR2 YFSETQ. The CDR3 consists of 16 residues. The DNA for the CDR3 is TGCGCCAGCAGCTTTATTCCCGGGACCGCCTCCTACGAGCAGTACTTC. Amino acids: CASSFIPGTASYEQYF.